The table lists the clone carrying this T cell receptor beta chain with a few counts. Its antigen is not known. This record belongs to a study of cytomegalovirus exposure and HLA in healthy donors. Study-wide context: The 120 validation repertoires matched the 650 to 850 first-cohort repertoires in platform, a later analysis reported. Notes on the study in general: Reports described diagnosis of cytomegalovirus status by the classifier as highly specific and sensitive. Cytomegalovirus-associated status was assigned to about 160 TCR beta chains.

Assay: immunoSEQ multiplex PCR; the TCRdb copy retains only in-frame clones and omits some. The sample includes some 170,000 clones, about 86% of them seen just once. CDR3 size: 14 residues. CDR1 SGHRS and CDR2 YFSETQ come from the germline V gene. With 4 bases removed from V and 1 base from J, the gap between germline ends came to 12 bases. The donors were part of the validation cohort of 100 to 150 subjects. That cohort was separate from the first cohort, which comprised 500 to 850 subjects. Sequences were obtained from PBMCs. The sequence derives from a woman aged 25 to 39 in good health and CMV-seronegative. V and J are TRBV5-1 and TRBJ2-7; D remains unclear. The CDR3 sequence is CASSRNTESYEQYF. The CDR3 DNA follows: TGCGCCAGCAGCAGGAATACCGAATCCTACGAGCAGTACTTC.